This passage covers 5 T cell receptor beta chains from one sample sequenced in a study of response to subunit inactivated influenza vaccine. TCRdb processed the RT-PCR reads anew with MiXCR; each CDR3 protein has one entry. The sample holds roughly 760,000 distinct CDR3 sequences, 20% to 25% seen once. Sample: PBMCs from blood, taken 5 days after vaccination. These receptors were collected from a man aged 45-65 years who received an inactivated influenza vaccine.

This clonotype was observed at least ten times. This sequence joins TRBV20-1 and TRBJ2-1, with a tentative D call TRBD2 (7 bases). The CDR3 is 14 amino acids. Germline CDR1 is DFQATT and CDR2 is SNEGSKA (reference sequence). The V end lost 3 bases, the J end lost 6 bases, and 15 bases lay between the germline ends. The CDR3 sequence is CSASYGGGANEQFF. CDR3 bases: TGCAGTGCTAGTTATGGGGGGGGGGCCAATGAGCAGTTCTTC.

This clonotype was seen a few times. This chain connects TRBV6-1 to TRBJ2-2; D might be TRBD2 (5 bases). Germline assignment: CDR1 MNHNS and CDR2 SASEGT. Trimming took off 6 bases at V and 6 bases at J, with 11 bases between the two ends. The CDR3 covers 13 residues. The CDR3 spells CASRTPAAGELFF. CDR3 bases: TGTGCCAGCAGGACTCCAGCGGCCGGGGAGCTGTTTTTT.

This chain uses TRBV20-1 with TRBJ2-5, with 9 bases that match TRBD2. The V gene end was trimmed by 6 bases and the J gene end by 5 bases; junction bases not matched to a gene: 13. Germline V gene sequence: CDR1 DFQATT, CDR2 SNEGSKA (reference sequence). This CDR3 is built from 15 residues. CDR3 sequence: CSARRLREGGETQYF. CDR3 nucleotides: TGCAGTGCCCGTCGATTGCGGGAGGGGGGCGAGACCCAGTACTTC.

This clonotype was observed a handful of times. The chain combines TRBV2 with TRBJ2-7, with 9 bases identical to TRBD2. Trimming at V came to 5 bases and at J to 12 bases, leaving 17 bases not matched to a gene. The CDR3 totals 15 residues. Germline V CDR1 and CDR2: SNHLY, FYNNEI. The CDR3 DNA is TGTGCCAGCAGTCGTCCGTCTAGCGGGGATCGGGATTCGTACTTC. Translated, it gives CASSRPSSGDRDSYF.

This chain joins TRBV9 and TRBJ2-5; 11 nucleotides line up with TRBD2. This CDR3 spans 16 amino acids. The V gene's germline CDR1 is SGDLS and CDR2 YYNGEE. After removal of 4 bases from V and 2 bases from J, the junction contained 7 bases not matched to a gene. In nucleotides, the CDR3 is TGTGCCAGCAGCACCTCCGGGACTAGCGGACAAGAGACCCAGTACTTC. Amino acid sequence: CASSTSGTSGQETQYF.